One and the same sample provided the 15 T cell receptor beta chains below, sequenced in a study of cytomegalovirus exposure and HLA in healthy donors. Primers for the PCR totalled 60 Vbeta and 13 Jbeta. TCRdb's table, derived via immunoSEQ multiplex PCR, lists solely in-frame clones and lacks some. The sample includes fewer than 150,000 clones, around three quarters seen only once; the top ten take roughly 6.2%. The material sequenced was PBMCs. Receptors were obtained from a woman between 40 and 55 years old in good health and CMV-seropositive.

The rearrangement uses TRBV9 and TRBJ2-1, with TRBD1 as a possible D gene (5 bases). V was pared by 3 bases and J by 5 bases, with 6 bases between. Germline values: CDR1 SGDLS, CDR2 YYNGEE. The CDR3 sequence is 12 residues long. The CDR3, as DNA: TGTGCCAGCAGCGCCAGGGACAATGAGCAGTTCTTC. Translating it yields CASSARDNEQFF.

This clone has a handful of counts. This chain joins TRBV7-6 and TRBJ2-7; weak D call: TRBD2 (6 bases). The length of the CDR3 is 15 residues. The V and J ends lost 0 bases and 6 bases respectively, with 15 bases between them. Germline assignment: CDR1 SGHVS and CDR2 FNYEAQ. The CDR3 here is CASSLALADPREQYF. The CDR3 nucleotides read TGTGCCAGCAGCTTAGCCTTAGCGGACCCCCGCGAGCAGTACTTC.

The chain joins TRBV18 to TRBJ2-6; TRBD1 matches 8 bases. V shed 2 bases, J shed 2 bases, and the junction held 5 bases outside the gene matches. CDR3 length equals 17 residues. CDR1 KGHSH and CDR2 LQKENI come from the germline V gene. In DNA form, the CDR3 reads TGTGCCAGCTCACCAGGACAGGGCGGACCTGGGGCCAACGTCCTGACTTTC. This translates into CASSPGQGGPGANVLTF.

This clone was counted at least ten times. The chain has TRBV5-4 and TRBJ2-3, with D unclear. CDR3 length: 14 amino acids. V was clipped by 0 bases and J by 1 base, with 6 bases between them. CDR1 and CDR2 from the germline V gene are SGHNT and YYREEE (reference sequence). CDR3 nucleotide sequence: TGTGCCAGCAGCTTGGTTACACGCACAGATACGCAGTATTTT. The encoded protein is CASSLVTRTDTQYF.

The rearrangement links TRBV2 to TRBJ2-7; the D gene is possibly TRBD1 (5 bases). The V gene lost 6 bases and the J gene lost 3 bases, with 6 bases spanning the gap. This CDR3 is built from 11 residues. Germline-derived CDR1 and CDR2 are SNHLY and FYNNEI. The CDR3 reads CASSDSYEQYF. CDR3 nucleotide sequence: TGTGCCAGCAGCGACAGCTACGAGCAGTACTTC.

This rearrangement joins TRBV11-2 to TRBJ2-3; 11 nucleotides agree with TRBD2. The CDR3 length is 16 residues. After removal of 7 bases from V and 2 bases from J, the junction contained 8 bases not matched to a gene. Germline V gene lookup returns CDR1 SGHAT and CDR2 FQNNGV. The CDR3 DNA reads TGTGCCAGCACACAAGGGACTAGCGGATTCACAGATACGCAGTATTTT. Translated, it gives CASTQGTSGFTDTQYF.

This chain connects TRBV6-6 to TRBJ1-1; a possible D gene is TRBD1 (5 bases). Germline CDR1 reads MNHNY; CDR2 reads SVGAGI (reference sequence). This CDR3 spans 14 amino acids. V was trimmed by 8 bases and J by 6 bases, leaving 19 bases between them. The CDR3 coding sequence is TGTGCCAGCCGTAGACTATACGGGGGGGCTGAAGCTTTCTTT. This gives the protein CASRRLYGGAEAFF.

The rearrangement links TRBV6-1 to TRBJ2-3; 10 bases line up with TRBD1. This CDR3 is built from 15 residues. With 8 bases clipped from V and 0 bases from J, the junction kept 5 bases outside the gene matches. CDR1 and CDR2 (germline): MNHNS, SASEGT. The CDR3 is CASLDRGHSTDTQYF. The CDR3 region has the DNA TGTGCCAGCCTCGACAGGGGGCATAGCACAGATACGCAGTATTTT.

The V and J genes are TRBV2 and TRBJ1-1; D is undetermined. The CDR3 runs 13 residues. V was shortened by 6 bases and J by 5 bases, with 13 bases between the two germline ends. Germline CDR1 SNHLY, CDR2 FYNNEI. This CDR3 reads CASSSVEVTEAFF. The CDR3 coding sequence is TGTGCCAGCAGCTCGGTAGAGGTAACTGAAGCTTTCTTT.

V is TRBV7-9 and J is TRBJ2-7, with a possible D match to TRBD1 (6 bases). Between the trimmed V and J ends, which lost 5 bases and 0 bases, there was a span of 14 bases. Germline CDR1 is SEHNR and CDR2 is FQNEAQ (reference sequence). The CDR3 has 15 residues. The CDR3 nucleotides read TGTGCCAGCAGCCTCACAGGGTCCAGCTCCTACGAGCAGTACTTC. This sequence encodes CASSLTGSSSYEQYF. The entire variable domain, with the rest obtained from reference TRBV7-9 and TRBJ2-7, is as follows: DTGVSQNPRHKITKRGQNVTFRCDPISEHNRLYWYRQTLGQGPEFLTYFQNEAQLEKSRLLSDRFSAERPKGSFSTLEIQRTEQGDSAMYLCASSLTGSSSYEQYFGPGTRLTVT.

This chain joins TRBV5-1 and TRBJ2-1, with 13 bases aligning to TRBD2. The V and J ends lost 0 bases and 1 base, in that order; junction bases with no gene match: 1. This CDR3 contains 17 residues. Germline lookup yields CDR1 SGHRS and CDR2 YFSETQ. In nucleotides, the CDR3 is TGCGCCAGCAGCTTGGGACTAGCGGGAGGTTCCTACAATGAGCAGTTCTTC. Its translation: CASSLGLAGGSYNEQFF.

The chain employs TRBV6-1 and TRBJ1-5; D is ambiguous. Germline V gives CDR1 MNHNS, CDR2 SASEGT. V gave up 7 bases and J gave up 6 bases, with 16 bases separating them. This CDR3 contains 14 residues. CDR3 nucleotide sequence: TGTGCCAGCACCTTTAGTCGCGGAACTCAGCCCCAGCATTTT. Translated: CASTFSRGTQPQHF.

The chain links TRBV14 to TRBJ1-1; D remains unclear. Trimming took 4 bases from V and 0 from J, leaving 9 bases between them. This CDR3 has 14 residues. The germline gives CDR1 SGHDN, CDR2 FVKESK. CDR3 amino acids: CASSPYSVNTEAFF. The DNA of the CDR3 is TGTGCCAGCAGCCCCTACTCTGTGAACACTGAAGCTTTCTTT.

V is TRBV29-1 and J is TRBJ2-5; 9 bases map to TRBD1. CDR3 length: 12 residues. V lost 6 bases, J lost 4 bases, and 3 bases stayed unmatched. CDR1 is SQVTM and CDR2 is ANQGSEA in the germline V gene. The CDR3 loop is CSVKQGAETQYF. Here the CDR3 DNA reads TGCAGCGTAAAACAGGGGGCAGAGACCCAGTACTTC.

The genes are TRBV7-2 and TRBJ2-3; D unresolved. The CDR3 loop spans 14 amino acids. CDR1 is SGHTA, CDR2 FQGNSA, per germline. Trimming removed 8 bases at V and 4 bases at J, with 16 bases between. The DNA of the CDR3 is TGTGCCAGCGGGCCCACCGGTAGGTCAGATACGCAGTATTTT. Amino acid sequence: CASGPTGRSDTQYF. The full variable domain, in which reference TRBV7-2 and TRBJ2-3 provide the parts outside the CDR3, is GAGVSQSPSNKVTEKGKDVELRCDPISGHTALYWYRQSLGQGLEFLIYFQGNSAPDKSGLPSDRFSAERTGGSVSTLTIQRTQQEDSAVYLCASGPTGRSDTQYFGPGTRLTVL.